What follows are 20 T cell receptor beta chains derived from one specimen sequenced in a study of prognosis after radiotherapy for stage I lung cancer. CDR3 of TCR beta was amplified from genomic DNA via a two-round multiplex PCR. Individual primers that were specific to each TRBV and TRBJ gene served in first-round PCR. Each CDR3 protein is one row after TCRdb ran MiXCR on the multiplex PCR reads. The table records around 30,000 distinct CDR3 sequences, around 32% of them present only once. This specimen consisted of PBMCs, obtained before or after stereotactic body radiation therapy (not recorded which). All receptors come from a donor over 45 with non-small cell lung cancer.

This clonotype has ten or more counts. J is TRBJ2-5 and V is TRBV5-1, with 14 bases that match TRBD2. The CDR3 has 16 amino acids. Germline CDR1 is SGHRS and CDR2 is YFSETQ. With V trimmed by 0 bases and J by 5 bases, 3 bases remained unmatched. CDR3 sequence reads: CASSLGLAGGEETQYF. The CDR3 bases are TGCGCCAGCAGCTTGGGACTAGCGGGAGGGGAGGAGACCCAGTACTTC.

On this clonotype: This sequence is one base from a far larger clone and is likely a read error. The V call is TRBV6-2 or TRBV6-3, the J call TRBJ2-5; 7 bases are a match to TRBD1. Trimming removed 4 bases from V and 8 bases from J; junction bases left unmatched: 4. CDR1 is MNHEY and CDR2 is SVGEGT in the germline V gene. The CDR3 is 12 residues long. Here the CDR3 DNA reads TGTGCCAGCAGTTTCCAGGGGGATACCCAGTACTTC. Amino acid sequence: CASSFQGDTQYF.

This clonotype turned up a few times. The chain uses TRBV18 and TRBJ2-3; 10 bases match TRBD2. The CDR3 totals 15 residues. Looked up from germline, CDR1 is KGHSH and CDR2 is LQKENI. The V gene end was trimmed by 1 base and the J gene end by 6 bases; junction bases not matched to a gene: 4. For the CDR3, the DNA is TGTGCCAGCTCACCACGACTAGCGGGTTCGGATACGCAGTATTTT. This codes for CASSPRLAGSDTQYF.

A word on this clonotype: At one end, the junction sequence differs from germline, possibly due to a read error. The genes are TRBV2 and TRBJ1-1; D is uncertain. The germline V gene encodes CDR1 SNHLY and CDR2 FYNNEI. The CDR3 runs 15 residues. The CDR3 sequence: CASSERVTGNTEAFF. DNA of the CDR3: TGTGCCAGCAGTGAACGTGTCACGGGGAACACTGAAGCCTTCTTT.

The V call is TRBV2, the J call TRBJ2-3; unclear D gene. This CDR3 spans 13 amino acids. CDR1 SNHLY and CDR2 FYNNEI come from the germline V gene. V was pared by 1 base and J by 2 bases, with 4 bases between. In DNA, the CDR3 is TGTGCCAGCAGTGAAGGGGCCACAGATACGCAGTATTTT. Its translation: CASSEGATDTQYF.

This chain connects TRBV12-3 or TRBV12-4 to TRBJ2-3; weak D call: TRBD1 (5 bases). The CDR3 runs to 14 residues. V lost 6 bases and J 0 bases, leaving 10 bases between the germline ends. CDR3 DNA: TGTGCCAGCAGCCGACAGTCTAGCACAGATACGCAGTATTTT. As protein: CASSRQSSTDTQYF.

CDR3 DNA: TGTGCCAGTAGTATACGGGGGATGGGCAATCAGCCCCCCCATTTT. It codes for CASSIRGMGNQPPHF. The chain has TRBV19 and TRBJ1-5, with D perhaps TRBD1 (5 bases). Trimming pared 2 bases from V and 16 bases from J, leaving 24 bases between. The CDR3 totals 15 residues. Germline CDR1 LNHDA, CDR2 SQIVND (reference sequence).

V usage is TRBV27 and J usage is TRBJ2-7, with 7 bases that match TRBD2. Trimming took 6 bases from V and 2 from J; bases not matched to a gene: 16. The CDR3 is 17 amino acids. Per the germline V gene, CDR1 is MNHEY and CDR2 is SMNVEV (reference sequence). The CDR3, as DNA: TGTGCCAGCAGGATCGGCGAGAATGTAGCGGGTGCCTACGAGCAGTACTTC. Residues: CASRIGENVAGAYEQYF.

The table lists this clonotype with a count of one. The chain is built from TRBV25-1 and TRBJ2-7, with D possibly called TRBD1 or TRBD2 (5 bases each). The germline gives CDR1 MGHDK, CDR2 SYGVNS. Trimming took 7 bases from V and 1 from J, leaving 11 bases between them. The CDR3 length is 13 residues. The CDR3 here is CASTGPVSYEQYF. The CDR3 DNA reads TGTGCCAGCACGGGACCCGTGTCCTACGAGCAGTACTTC.

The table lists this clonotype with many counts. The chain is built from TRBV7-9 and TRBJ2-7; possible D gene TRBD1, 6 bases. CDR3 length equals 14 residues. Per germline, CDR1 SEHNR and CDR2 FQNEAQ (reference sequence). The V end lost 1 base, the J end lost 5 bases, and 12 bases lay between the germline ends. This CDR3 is CASSLETGLHEQYF. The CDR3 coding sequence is TGTGCCAGCAGCTTAGAGACAGGCCTCCACGAGCAGTACTTC.

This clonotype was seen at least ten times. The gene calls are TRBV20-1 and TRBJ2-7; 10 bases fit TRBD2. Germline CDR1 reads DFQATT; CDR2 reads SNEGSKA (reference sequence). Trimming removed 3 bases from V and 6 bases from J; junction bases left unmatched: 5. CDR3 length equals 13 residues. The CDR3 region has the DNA TGCAGTGCTAGGCTAGCGGGAGAACCCGAGCAGTACTTC. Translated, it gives CSARLAGEPEQYF.

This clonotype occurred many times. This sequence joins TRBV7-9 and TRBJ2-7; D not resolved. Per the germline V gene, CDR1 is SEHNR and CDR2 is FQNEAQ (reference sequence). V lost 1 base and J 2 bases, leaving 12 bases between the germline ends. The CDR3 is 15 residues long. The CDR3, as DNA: TGTGCCAGCAGCTTAGTGTCCGGACGGGCCTACGAGCAGTACTTC. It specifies CASSLVSGRAYEQYF.

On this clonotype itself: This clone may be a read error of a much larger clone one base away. The CDR3 DNA reads as TGTGCCAGCAGCCCCCTTAAGGGGGACTCAGGTGAAGCTTTCTTT. It specifies CASSPLKGDSGEAFF. The V gene is TRBV7-7, the J gene TRBJ1-1, with D tentatively TRBD1 (6 bases). V shed 5 bases and J shed 7 bases, with 20 bases lying between them. The germline V gene encodes CDR1 SSHAT and CDR2 FNYEAQ (reference sequence). This CDR3 has 15 amino acids. Based on the CDR3 plus reference TRBV7-7 and TRBJ1-1, the full variable domain is GAGVSQSPRYKVTKRGQDVTLRCDPISSHATLYWYQQALGQGPEFLTYFNYEAQPDKSGLPSDRFSAERPEGSISTLTIQRTEQRDSAMYRCASSPLKGDSGEAFFGQGTRLTVV.

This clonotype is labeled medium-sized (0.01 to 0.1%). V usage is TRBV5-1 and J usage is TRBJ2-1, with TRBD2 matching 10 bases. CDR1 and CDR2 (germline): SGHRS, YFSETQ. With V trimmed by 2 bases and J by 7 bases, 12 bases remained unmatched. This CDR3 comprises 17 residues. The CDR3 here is CASSFPSGLAGVNEQFF. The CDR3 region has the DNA TGCGCCAGCAGCTTTCCCTCGGGGCTAGCGGGAGTTAATGAGCAGTTCTTC.

CDR3 nucleotide sequence: TGTGCCAGCAGTTACTCGAGCGCTAGCCGTCTTGCAGATACGCAGTATTTT. Protein: CASSYSSASRLADTQYF. The chain has TRBV6-2 or TRBV6-3 and TRBJ2-3; the D gene is possibly TRBD2 (5 bases). CDR1 MNHEY and CDR2 SVGEGT come from the germline V gene. The germline V and J ends were trimmed by 0 bases and 4 bases, with 17 bases remaining between them. This CDR3 has 17 amino acids.

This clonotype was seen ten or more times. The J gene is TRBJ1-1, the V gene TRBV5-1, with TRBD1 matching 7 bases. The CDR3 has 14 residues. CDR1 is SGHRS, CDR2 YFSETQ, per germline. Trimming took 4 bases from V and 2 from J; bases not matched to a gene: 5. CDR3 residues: CASSRDRVNTEAFF. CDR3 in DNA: TGCGCCAGCAGCAGAGACAGGGTTAACACTGAAGCTTTCTTT.

The CDR3 here is CASSRTAGANAPTF. In DNA form, the CDR3 reads TGTGCCAGCAGTCGGACAGCTGGGGCCAACGCCCCGACTTTC. V usage is TRBV28 and J usage is TRBJ2-6, with a possible D match to TRBD1 (6 bases). V lost 5 bases and J 18 bases, leaving 23 bases between the germline ends. CDR1 and CDR2 (germline): MDHEN, SYDVKM. The CDR3 runs 14 residues.

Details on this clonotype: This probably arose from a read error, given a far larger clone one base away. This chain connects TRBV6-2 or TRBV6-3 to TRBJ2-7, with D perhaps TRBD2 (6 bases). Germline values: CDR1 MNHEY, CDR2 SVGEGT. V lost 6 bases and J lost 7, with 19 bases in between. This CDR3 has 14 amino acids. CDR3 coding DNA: TGTGCCAGCAGCTCCGGGAGTCCTTGGTATGAGCAGTACTTC. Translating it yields CASSSGSPWYEQYF.

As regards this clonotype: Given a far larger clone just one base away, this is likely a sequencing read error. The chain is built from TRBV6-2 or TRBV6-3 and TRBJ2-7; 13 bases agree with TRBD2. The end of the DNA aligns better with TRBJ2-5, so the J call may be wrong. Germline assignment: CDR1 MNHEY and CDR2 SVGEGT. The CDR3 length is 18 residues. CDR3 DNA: TGTGCCAGCAGTTCGGGCCTAGCCGGGACTAGCGGGATGGAGACCCAGTACTTC. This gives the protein CASSSGLAGTSGMETQYF.

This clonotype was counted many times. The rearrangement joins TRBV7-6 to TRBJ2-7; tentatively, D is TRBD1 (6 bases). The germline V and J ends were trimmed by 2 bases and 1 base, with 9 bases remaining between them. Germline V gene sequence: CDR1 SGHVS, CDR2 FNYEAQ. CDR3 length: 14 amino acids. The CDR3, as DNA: TGTGCCAGCAGCTTATTTACAGGGTCCTACGAGCAGTACTTC. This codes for CASSLFTGSYEQYF.